This T cell receptor beta chain was recorded in a study of T cell responses to AZD1222 COVID-19 vaccine. In the case of this clone: The target antigen is unknown.

This table comes from immunoSEQ multiplex PCR, and its TCRdb copy is limited to in-frame clones, with some not included. The sample has roughly 120,000 clones; 85% to 95% are singletons. The CDR3 contains 16 residues. Germline assignment: CDR1 MDHEN and CDR2 SYDVKM. The ends lost 2 bases at V and 6 bases at J; junction bases unmatched: 9. Notes on the study in general: The study sampled repertoires only after the peak T cell response. It was only six AZD1222 recipients who were seropositive at baseline. Most donors were white British, females outnumbered males, and clonal diversity was possibly underestimated. Reports say nearly half of spike-specific TCRs go after unmutated variant regions.

Sequencing was performed on peripheral blood, taken on day 0 of AZD1222 vaccination. This clonotype originated in an adult in good health. This chain connects TRBV28 to TRBJ1-4; 7 positions match TRBD1. The CDR3 bases are TGTGCCAGCAGTTTAACCCGTGAGGGGGCTCATGAAAAACTGTTTTTT. Amino acid sequence: CASSLTREGAHEKLFF.